This T cell receptor beta chain was retrieved from a study of blood T cell repertoires in COVID-19. CDR3 length: 14 residues. The V gene lost 5 bases and the J gene lost 7 bases, with 17 bases spanning the gap. Germline V gene data show CDR1 as LNHDA and CDR2 as SQIVND (reference sequence). Assay: immunoSEQ multiplex PCR; the TCRdb copy retains only in-frame clones and omits some. Of around 130,000 clones listed, roughly 87% are singletons. This chain connects TRBV19 to TRBJ2-5; D possibly corresponds to TRBD1 (5 bases). The TCR originated in a man aged 30 to 39 who had recovered from COVID-19. The sample taken for sequencing was PBMCs or T cells enriched from blood (not recorded which). The CDR3, as DNA: TGTGCCAGTAGTGATGAGGCGCGAAGGGGGACCCAGTACTTC. It is translated as CASSDEARRGTQYF.